This T cell receptor beta chain originates from a study of cytomegalovirus exposure and HLA in healthy donors (dated 2017 in TCRdb). For the study in its entirety: An earlier analysis of approximately 590 of the donors reported approximately 270 Gb of sequence data and some 120 million unique TCR beta sequences from approximately 180 million T cells. Roughly 300 gigabases of sequencing data and around 85 million unique TCR sequences made up an early release that covered 500 to 700 HLA-typed donors. Of the roughly 400 genotyped donors, less than 85% were placed in the genetic ancestry cluster associated with self-reported Caucasian donors. The study aimed to test whether cataloging public T cell receptors could reveal signatures of past pathogen exposure. The study used immunosequencing to profile the T cell repertoires of approximately 690 subjects and linked those repertoires to cytomegalovirus serostatus. In addition to the first cohort of roughly 670 subjects, a separate validation cohort of approximately 130 different subjects was used. High-throughput TCR immunosequencing, statistical association of individual TCRs with disease status, and machine learning were combined to predict cytomegalovirus infection status. To study patterns of TCR occurrence, a later analysis re-analyzed previously published TCR beta repertoires from 600 to 750 donors and added high-resolution HLA genotyping. In the later analysis, no new phenotypic data were used to find candidate immune exposures; instead, reliance was placed on TCR beta sequences and their occurrence across donors. An earlier analysis of approximately 640 of the donors applied high-throughput TCR beta sequencing to assess whether each TCR beta V gene segment acted as functional or pseudogenic. Donor age, sex, ethnicity and CMV serostatus were compiled together with the repertoire data. Genome-wide SNP genotypes for about 65% of the 666 donors were used in a later genetic analysis, which treated that subset as a discovery cohort. All discovery cohort repertoires had been generated using a single sequencing platform. HLA typing included class I and class II loci at four-digit resolution. The number of typed donors differed by locus: about 620-640 for A, B, C, DRB1 and DQB1; some 500 for DQA1; over 600 for DPA1; and around 470 for DPB1. Four or five DR-DQ haplotypes were treated as single units for association and clustering because of strong linkage in the cohort. Among roughly 400 genotyped donors of the cohort, an average of approximately 250,000 unique TCR beta nucleotide sequences were sequenced per donor, around a sixth of them non-productive.

The library was generated by the immunoSEQ multiplex PCR assay. The multiplex PCR relied on a mix of 60 forward primers for TCR Vbeta segments and 13 reverse primers for TCR Jbeta segments. The CDR3 region of rearranged TCR beta genes was amplified from genomic DNA with a multiplex PCR assay. On the Illumina HiSeq System, the amplified TCR beta libraries were sequenced as 87-base-pair reads. Per the authors' processing: A later analysis counted approximately 76 million unique TCR beta chains across the 650 to 700 repertoires, and 9.5 million to 11 million of these chains were shared by at least two donors. Raw reads were error-corrected and collapsed into unique sequences by a nearest-neighbor algorithm in which closely related sequences were merged to remove PCR and sequencing errors. Alignment of CDR3 sequences to IMGT reference sequences was used to assign V, D and J gene segments. Each retained sequence needed at least a six-nucleotide match to both a V gene segment and a J gene segment. A rearrangement counted as productive if the CDR3 had no stop codons and remained in frame with V and J, and every other rearrangement counted as non-productive. Following IMGT convention, CDR3 was defined as the stretch from the second conserved V-encoded cysteine up to the conserved J-encoded phenylalanine. The earlier analysis of 500 to 600 of the donors excluded sequences that lacked an unambiguous match to a single V gene segment. An earlier analysis of 450 to 650 of the donors called V segments functional above 56.7% productive rearrangements and segregating when the between-donor standard deviation exceeded 5%. A statistical classification framework was developed to diagnose cytomegalovirus status using the catalog of TCR beta chain sequences. A later analysis assigned V and J genes by comparing TCR nucleotide sequences with IMGT/GENE-DB human TR gene sequences. Using the TCRdist pipeline, a later analysis assigned CDR3 sequences along with most-parsimonious VDJ recombination scenarios. In a later analysis, each TCR beta chain was defined by its CDR3 amino acid sequence together with its V-gene family, and reads without a unique V-gene family were excluded. In a later analysis, 500 to 700 highly shared, low-generation-probability nucleotide sequences were removed to address suspected cross-contamination and a sequencing artifact. For each public chain, a later analysis derived a clonal expansion index from normalized ranks of inferred template counts within each repertoire. A later analysis computed generation probabilities with a VDJ recombination model fitted to out-of-frame rearrangements, and checked the results against IGoR. A later analysis scored TCR-TCR, TCR-HLA and TCR-CMV co-occurrence with hypergeometric tests, applying a repertoire-size bias correction to TCR pairs. A later analysis estimated false discovery rates by permuting HLA or CMV assignments 20 times. A later analysis grouped co-occurring TCRs with DBSCAN, adding TCRdist sequence similarity when clustering within HLA-allele-positive subsets. Repertoires with fewer than 30,000 or more than 120,000 public chains, plus five repertoires with anomalous nucleotide sharing, were excluded from co-occurrence clustering. As stored in TCRdb, this immuneACCESS dataset retains in-frame rearrangements with V and J assigned. A fraction of the clones does not appear; measured against another copy, unresolved V genes explain less than half of the discrepancy, and the remainder lacks a known reason. Clonal size and the V and J genes are those of that table, whereas D and trimming came from the DNA. The sample's table covers some 70,000 clones. Clones ranked in the top ten supply roughly 0.9% of the sample.

The cohort comprised 666 healthy bone marrow donors. All cohort members were sampled while nominally healthy, although unrecorded immune exposures were likely present. The donor tested CMV seronegative and was one of the 352 seronegative cohort members. A peripheral blood sample was collected from each donor, and TCR beta sequencing was performed on peripheral blood mononuclear cells. Genomic DNA extraction from the blood cell samples was performed with the Qiagen DNeasy Blood Extraction Kit. Beyond this particular receptor, the publication reports: A later genetic analysis associated a missense DCLRE1C variant with V-gene and J-gene trimming of TCR beta chains, and an independent cohort replicated the association. The classifier was reported to diagnose cytomegalovirus status with high specificity and sensitivity in both the original and validation cohorts. A later analysis found that most CMV-associated TCR beta chains appeared HLA-restricted, with HLA associations seemingly driven largely by CMV exposure. In a later analysis, HLA-associated TCR beta chains were found to be more clonally expanded and to have lower generation probabilities than equally common non-associated chains. Because HLA typing was unavailable for some donors at each locus, only the typed subset was used in association tests. For the cohort, immune exposure information was limited to CMV serostatus. Linkage disequilibrium might explain the correlated functional status among segregating V segments, but an unknown experimental factor could not be excluded. The study listed 150 to 200 TCR beta chains as associated with cytomegalovirus. According to a later analysis, parvovirus B19, influenza, CMV and Epstein-Barr virus appeared linked to several top co-occurrence clusters. A later analysis found that TCR association rates varied across HLA loci, with DRB1 alleles showing the most associated TCRs and HLA-C alleles the fewest. In this cohort, only TCR beta chains were sequenced, and detectable features were limited by the absence of alpha or paired-chain data. Sequencing depth was assumed to be roughly uniform across donors in the presence/absence analyses, though that assumption may not hold. In vitro tests confirmed that a few of the cytomegalovirus-associated TCR beta chains recognize cytomegalovirus antigens. In an earlier analysis of more than 500 of the donors, most TCR beta V segments appeared in productive rearrangements about 87% or about 30% of the time, broadly matching IMGT annotations. In a later analysis, about 16,000 TCR beta sequences were associated with specific HLA alleles at a false discovery rate of 0.05. A group of highly shared sequence variants was considered likely to be a technical artifact of the sequencing pipeline. A further reported finding was that TCR beta sequences accurately predicted the HLA-A and HLA-B alleles for most subjects in the first cohort. Some IMGT-functional V segments, including TRBV6-2 and TRBV6-3, could not be distinguished by the 87-base-pair reads and were therefore excluded. Assigning TCR associations to individual alleles was difficult when HLA alleles, especially DR and DQ, strongly co-occurred. The authors suggested that the approach could potentially be generalized to other disease states and immunological phenotypes. In a later genetic analysis, fewer N-insertions in productive TCRs were reported among donors in an Asian-associated ancestry cluster than the 666-donor mean. Most TCR sequences were observed very rarely across donors, whereas some public TCRs were present in many individuals. The earlier analysis of 450 to 700 of the donors excluded 15 to 20 rarely observed V segments, including chromosome 9 orphons, because counts were too low.

Trimming removed 1 base from V and 0 bases from J, leaving 12 bases between the germline ends. As encoded in the germline V gene (reference sequence), CDR1 is LNHDA while CDR2 is SQIVND. Reading from cysteine to phenylalanine, the CDR3 counts 16 amino acids. Kept here is only the CDR3 DNA, which spans 48 bases and is read in frame from base 1. Of note for this clone: What this receptor recognizes is not known. This same CDR3 is encoded by further DNA sequences in the sample.

In this chain, TRBV19 is recombined with TRBJ1-1, with TRBD1 perhaps the D gene, on 6 matching bases. The origin of this receptor is a boy between 10 and 17 years old in good health and CMV-seronegative. Material: PBMCs. The DNA reads as follows: TGTGCCAGTAGTATAGGGACAAGGGGGATGAACACTGAAGCTTTCTTT. Its translation is CASSIGTRGMNTEAFF.